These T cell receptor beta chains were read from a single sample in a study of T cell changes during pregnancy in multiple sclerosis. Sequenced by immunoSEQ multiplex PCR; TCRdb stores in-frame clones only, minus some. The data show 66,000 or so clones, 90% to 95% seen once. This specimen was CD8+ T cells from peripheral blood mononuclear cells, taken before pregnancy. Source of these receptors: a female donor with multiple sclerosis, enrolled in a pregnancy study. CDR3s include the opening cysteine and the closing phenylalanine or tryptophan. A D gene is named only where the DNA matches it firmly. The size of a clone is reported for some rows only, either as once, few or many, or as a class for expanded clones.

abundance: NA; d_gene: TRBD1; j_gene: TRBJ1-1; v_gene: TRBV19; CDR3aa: CASSINRGKDTEAFF; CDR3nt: TGTGCCAGTAGTATTAACAGGGGTAAGGACACTGAAGCTTTCTTT
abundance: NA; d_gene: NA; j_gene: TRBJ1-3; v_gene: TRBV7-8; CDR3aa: CASSLAWPDSNTIYF; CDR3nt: TGTGCCAGCAGCTTAGCGTGGCCCGACTCTAACACCATATATTTT
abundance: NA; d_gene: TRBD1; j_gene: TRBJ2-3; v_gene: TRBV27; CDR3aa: CASSLIATGGADTQYF; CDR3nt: TGTGCCAGCAGTTTAATCGCGACAGGGGGCGCAGATACGCAGTATTTT
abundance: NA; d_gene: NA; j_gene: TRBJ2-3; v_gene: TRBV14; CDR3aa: CASSQEDRVTQYF; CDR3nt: TGTGCCAGCAGCCAAGAAGACAGAGTCACGCAGTATTTT
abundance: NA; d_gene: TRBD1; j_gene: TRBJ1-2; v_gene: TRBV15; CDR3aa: CATSRERETGYNYGYTF; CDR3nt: TGTGCCACCAGCAGGGAGCGAGAGACAGGGTATAACTATGGCTACACCTTC
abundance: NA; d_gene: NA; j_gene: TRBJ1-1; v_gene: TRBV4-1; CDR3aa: CASSQQGSHTEAFF; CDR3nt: TGCGCCAGCAGCCAACAGGGGAGTCACACTGAAGCTTTCTTT
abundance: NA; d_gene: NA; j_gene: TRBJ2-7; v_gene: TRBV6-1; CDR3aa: CASSEAMDSSYEQYF; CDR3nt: TGTGCCAGCAGTGAAGCCATGGACTCCTCCTACGAGCAGTACTTC
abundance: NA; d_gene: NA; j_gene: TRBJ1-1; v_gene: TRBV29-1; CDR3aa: CSVDDSEAFF; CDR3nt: TGCAGCGTGGACGACAGTGAAGCTTTCTTT
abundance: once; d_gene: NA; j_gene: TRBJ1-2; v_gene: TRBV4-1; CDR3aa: CASSQDQLQATNYGYTF; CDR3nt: TGCGCCAGCAGCCAAGATCAGTTACAGGCAACTAACTATGGCTACACCTTC
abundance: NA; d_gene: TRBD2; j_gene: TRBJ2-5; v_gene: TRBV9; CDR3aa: CASSVAESLAGGYQETQYF; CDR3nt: TGTGCCAGCAGCGTAGCTGAGAGCCTAGCGGGGGGCTACCAAGAGACCCAGTACTTC
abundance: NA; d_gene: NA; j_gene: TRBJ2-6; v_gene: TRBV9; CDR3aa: CASSVVGAGANVLTF; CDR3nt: TGTGCCAGCAGCGTAGTAGGGGCTGGGGCCAACGTCCTGACTTTC
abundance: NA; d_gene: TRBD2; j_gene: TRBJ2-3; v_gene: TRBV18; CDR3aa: CASSRTSGGTDTQYF; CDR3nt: TGTGCCAGCTCACGGACTAGCGGGGGCACAGATACGCAGTATTTT
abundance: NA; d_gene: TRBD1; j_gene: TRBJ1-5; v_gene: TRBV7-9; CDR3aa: CASSLWETGGGQPQHF; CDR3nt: TGTGCCAGCAGCTTGTGGGAGACAGGGGGCGGTCAGCCCCAGCATTTT
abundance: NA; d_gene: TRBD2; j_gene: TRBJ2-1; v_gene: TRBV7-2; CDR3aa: CASSPGLAGGLEQFF; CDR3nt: TGTGCCAGCAGCCCGGGACTAGCGGGGGGGCTGGAGCAGTTCTTC
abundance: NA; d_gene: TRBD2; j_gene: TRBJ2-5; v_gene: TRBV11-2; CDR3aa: CASKGWSGGVQETQYF; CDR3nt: TGTGCCAGCAAAGGCTGGAGTGGGGGGGTTCAAGAGACCCAGTACTTC
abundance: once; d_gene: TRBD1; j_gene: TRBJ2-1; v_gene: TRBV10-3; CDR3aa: CAISRGPGNEQFF; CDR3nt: TGTGCCATCAGTAGGGGGCCAGGTAATGAGCAGTTCTTC
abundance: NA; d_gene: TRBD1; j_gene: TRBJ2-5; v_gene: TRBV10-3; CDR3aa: CAISGTGVGQETQYF; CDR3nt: TGTGCCATCAGTGGGACAGGGGTAGGCCAAGAGACCCAGTACTTC
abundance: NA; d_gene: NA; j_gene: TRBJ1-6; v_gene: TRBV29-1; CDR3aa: CSAQESSYNSPLHF; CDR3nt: TGCAGCGCACAGGAGAGCTCCTATAATTCACCCCTCCACTTT
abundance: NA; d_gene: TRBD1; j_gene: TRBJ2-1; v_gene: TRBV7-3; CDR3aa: CASSGTTGVEQFF; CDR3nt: TGTGCCAGCAGCGGCACGACAGGGGTCGAGCAGTTCTTC
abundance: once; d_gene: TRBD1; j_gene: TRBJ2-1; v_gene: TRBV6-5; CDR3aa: CASSYLSGGSNEQFF; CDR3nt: TGTGCCAGCAGTTACTTGTCAGGGGGATCAAATGAGCAGTTCTTC
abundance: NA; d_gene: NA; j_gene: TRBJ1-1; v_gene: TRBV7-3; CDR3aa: CASSLGANTEAFF; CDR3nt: TGTGCCAGCAGCTTAGGAGCGAACACTGAAGCTTTCTTT
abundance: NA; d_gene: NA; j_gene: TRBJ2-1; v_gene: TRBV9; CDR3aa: CASSVGGLDNEQFF; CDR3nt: TGTGCCAGCAGCGTGGGGGGGCTGGACAATGAGCAGTTCTTC
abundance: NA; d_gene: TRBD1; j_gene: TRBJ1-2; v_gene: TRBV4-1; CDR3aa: CASSQESRTGGEGYTF; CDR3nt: TGCGCCAGCAGCCAAGAAAGTAGGACAGGGGGCGAGGGCTACACCTTC
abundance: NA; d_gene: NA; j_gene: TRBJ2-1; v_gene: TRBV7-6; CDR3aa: CASSLVPGRNEQFF; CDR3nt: TGTGCCAGCAGCTTAGTCCCGGGTCGGAATGAGCAGTTCTTC
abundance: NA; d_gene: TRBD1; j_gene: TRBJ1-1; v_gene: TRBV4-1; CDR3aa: CASSLDRGNTEAFF; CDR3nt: TGCGCCAGCAGCCTCGACAGGGGAAACACTGAAGCTTTCTTT
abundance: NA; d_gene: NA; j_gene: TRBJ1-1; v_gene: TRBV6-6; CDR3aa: CASSTGTPNTEAFF; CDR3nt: TGTGCCAGCAGTACCGGGACACCGAACACTGAAGCTTTCTTT
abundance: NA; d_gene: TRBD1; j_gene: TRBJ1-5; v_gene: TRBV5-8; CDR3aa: CASSGTGTSNQPQHF; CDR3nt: TGTGCCAGCAGCGGGACAGGGACTAGCAATCAGCCCCAGCATTTT
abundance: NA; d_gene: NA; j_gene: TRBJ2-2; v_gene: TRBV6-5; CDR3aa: CASSPMYRDTGELFF; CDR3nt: TGTGCCAGCAGCCCCATGTACCGCGACACCGGGGAGCTGTTTTTT
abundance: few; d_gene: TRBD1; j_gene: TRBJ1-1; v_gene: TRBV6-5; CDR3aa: CASSATGYTEAFF; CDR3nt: TGTGCCAGCAGCGCGACAGGGTACACTGAAGCTTTCTTT
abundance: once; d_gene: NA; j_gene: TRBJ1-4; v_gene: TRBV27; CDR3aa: CASSSIGGQEKLFF; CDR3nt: TGTGCCAGCAGTTCAATCGGGGGGCAGGAAAAACTGTTTTTT
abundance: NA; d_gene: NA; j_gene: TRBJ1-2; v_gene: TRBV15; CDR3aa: CATSRDLGQSYGYTF; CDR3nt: TGTGCCACCAGCAGAGATCTTGGACAGTCCTATGGCTACACCTTC
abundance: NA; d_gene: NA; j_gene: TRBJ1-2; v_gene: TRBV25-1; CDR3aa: CASSEYFGQGQHYGYTF; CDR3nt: TGTGCCAGCAGTGAATATTTCGGGCAGGGCCAACACTATGGCTACACCTTC
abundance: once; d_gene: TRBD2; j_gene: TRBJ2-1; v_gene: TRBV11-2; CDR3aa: CASSSEFSGINNEQFF; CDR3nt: TGTGCCAGCAGCTCAGAATTTAGCGGGATAAACAATGAGCAGTTCTTC
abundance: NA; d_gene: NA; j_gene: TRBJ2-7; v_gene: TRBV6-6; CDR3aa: CASSYSEVYEQYF; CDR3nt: TGTGCCAGCAGTTACTCAGAGGTCTACGAGCAGTACTTC
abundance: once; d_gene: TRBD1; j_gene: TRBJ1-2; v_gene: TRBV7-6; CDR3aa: CASSPTHRGPSYGYTF; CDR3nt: TGTGCCAGCAGTCCTACCCACAGGGGGCCCAGCTATGGCTACACCTTC
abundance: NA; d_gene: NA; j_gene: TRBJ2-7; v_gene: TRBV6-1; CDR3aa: CASRDSELAHEQYF; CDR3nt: TGTGCCAGTCGTGACTCGGAATTGGCACACGAGCAGTACTTC
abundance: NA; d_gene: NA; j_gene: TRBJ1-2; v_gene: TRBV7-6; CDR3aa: CASSLNPDYGYTF; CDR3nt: TGTGCCAGCAGCTTAAATCCAGACTATGGCTACACCTTC
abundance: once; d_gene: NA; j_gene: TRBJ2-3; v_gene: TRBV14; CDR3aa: CASSPIGADTQYF; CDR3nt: TGTGCCAGCAGCCCTATCGGGGCAGATACGCAGTATTTT
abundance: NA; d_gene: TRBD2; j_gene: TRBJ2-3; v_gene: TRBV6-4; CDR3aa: CASSGASGGADTQYF; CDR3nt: TGTGCCAGCAGTGGGGCTAGCGGGGGCGCAGATACGCAGTATTTT
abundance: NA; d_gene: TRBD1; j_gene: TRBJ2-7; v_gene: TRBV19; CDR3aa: CASSFTNPGTEKYF; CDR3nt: TGTGCCAGTAGTTTCACCAATCCCGGGACAGAAAAGTACTTC
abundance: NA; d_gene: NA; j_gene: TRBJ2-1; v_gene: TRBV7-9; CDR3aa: CASSPDSNEQFF; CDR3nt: TGTGCCAGCAGCCCCGACAGCAATGAGCAGTTCTTC
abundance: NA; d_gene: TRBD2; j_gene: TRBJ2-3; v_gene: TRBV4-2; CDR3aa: CASRHSSGGAIDTQYF; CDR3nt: TGTGCCAGCAGGCATAGTAGCGGGGGGGCCATAGATACGCAGTATTTT